What follows is one TCR beta chain and its context. Its antigen is still unknown. The input lacks base qualities; no much larger clone sits a single base away. Unmatched junction bases come to 5, with V trimmed by 5 bases and J by 6 bases. From the germline V gene (reference sequence), CDR1 is SEHNR and CDR2 is FQNEAQ. There are 14 amino acids in the CDR3, from cysteine to phenylalanine inclusive. Solely the CDR3 DNA is kept, with 42 bases framed from the first base. The data belong to a study of blood T cell repertoires in COVID-19 (dated by TCRdb to the early 2020s). Regarding the complete study: Collaborator samples came from the United States, Italy and Spain and covered acute and convalescent phases of COVID-19. Subjects who had been exposed to COVID-19, were actively infected with it, or had recovered from it provided the deeply sampled blood TCRbeta repertoires that made up the dataset. Sample metadata almost always included a de-identified subject ID, COVID-19 status, age in years and sex. Where HLA class I and class II types were available, the types were taken from metadata supplied by the sample provider, not from assay-based typing. Samples came from the ongoing ImmuneRACE study (first 160 participants) plus 1,254 subjects from 6 global collaborators. The prospective study material was composed of cDNA or gDNA derived from T cells, B-cell-depleted T cells, or PBMCs. The repertoires were made available in a free public database intended to serve as a resource for research on the immune response to SARS-CoV-2. What the study reported, not specific to this receptor: The amount of clinical and demographic metadata varied by source and participant and was provided uncurated.

The immunoSEQ Assay, a bias-controlled multiplex PCR, was used to amplify TCRbeta CDR3 regions from genomic DNA. The authors' analysis ran thus. The number of nucleated cells in each sample was estimated by amplification of reference gene primers within the assay. To quantify the absolute abundance of each unique TCRbeta CDR3 rearrangement, sequence reads were collapsed and filtered. For each sample, productive Simpson clonality was calculated by taking the square root of Simpson's diversity index across productive rearrangements. Entries here come from immuneACCESS through TCRdb and include only in-frame sequences with V and J called. Some clones fail to appear in such tables; in the studies checked, an unresolved V gene covers under half of the shortfall, and the cause of the remainder is unknown. Clone size and the V and J calls come from that table; the DNA yielded D and trimming. This sample lists 80,000 to 95,000 clones; around 90% were detected once. Of the sample, 3% to 4% is held by the ten largest clones.

Each collaborating institution followed its own protocols to collect whole blood in K2EDTA tubes. For TCRbeta analysis, collaborator samples were shipped as frozen whole blood, as isolated PBMCs, or as DNA extracted from either sample type. The chain is encoded by TRBV7-9 joined to TRBJ2-3, with 10 middle bases fitting TRBD2. The sequencing input was peripheral blood. This clonotype was obtained from a woman in her sixties or seventies with acute or convalescent COVID-19. The base sequence is TGTGCCAGCAGCCTGGGACTAGCGTCGGATACGCAGTATTTT. Its protein product is CASSLGLASDTQYF.